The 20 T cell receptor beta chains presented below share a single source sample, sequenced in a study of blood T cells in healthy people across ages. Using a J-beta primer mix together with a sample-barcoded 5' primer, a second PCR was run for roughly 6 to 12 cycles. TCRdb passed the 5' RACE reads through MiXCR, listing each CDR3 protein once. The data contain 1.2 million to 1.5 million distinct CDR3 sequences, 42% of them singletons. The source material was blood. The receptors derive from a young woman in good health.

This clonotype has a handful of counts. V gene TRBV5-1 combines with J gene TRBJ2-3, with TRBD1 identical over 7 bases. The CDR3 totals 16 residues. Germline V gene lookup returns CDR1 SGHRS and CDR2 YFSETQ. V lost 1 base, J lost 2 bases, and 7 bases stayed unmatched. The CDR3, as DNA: TGCGCCAGCAGCTTGACGGGACAGAGTTTCACAGATACGCAGTATTTT. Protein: CASSLTGQSFTDTQYF.

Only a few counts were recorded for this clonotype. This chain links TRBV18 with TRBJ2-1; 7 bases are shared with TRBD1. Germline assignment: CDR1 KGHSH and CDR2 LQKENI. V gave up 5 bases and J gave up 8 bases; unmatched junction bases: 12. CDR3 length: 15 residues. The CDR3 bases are TGTGCCAGCTCAAAGACAGGGTCGATTAGGGATGAGCAGTTCTTC. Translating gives CASSKTGSIRDEQFF.

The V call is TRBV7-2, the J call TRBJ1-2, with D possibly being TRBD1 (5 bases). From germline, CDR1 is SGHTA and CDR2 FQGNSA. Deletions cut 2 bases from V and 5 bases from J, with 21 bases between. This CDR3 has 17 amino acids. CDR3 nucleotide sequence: TGTGCCAGCAGCTTAACCTCGCGGGGGTCGGGGAAGTATGGCTACACCTTC. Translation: CASSLTSRGSGKYGYTF.

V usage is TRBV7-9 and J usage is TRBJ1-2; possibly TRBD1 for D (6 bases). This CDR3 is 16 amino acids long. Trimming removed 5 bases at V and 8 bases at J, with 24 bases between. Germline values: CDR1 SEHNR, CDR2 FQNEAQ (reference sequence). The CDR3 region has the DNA TGTGCCAGCAGCATCGGGGGGCAGGGAAAGGCAGGCGGCTACACCTTC. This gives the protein CASSIGGQGKAGGYTF.

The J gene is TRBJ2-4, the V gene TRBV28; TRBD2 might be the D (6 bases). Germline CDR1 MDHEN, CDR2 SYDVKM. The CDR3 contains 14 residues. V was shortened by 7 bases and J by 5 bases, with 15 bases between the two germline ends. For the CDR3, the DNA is TGTGCCAGCACCCTCCGGGACTCCCAAAACATTCAGTACTTC. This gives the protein CASTLRDSQNIQYF.

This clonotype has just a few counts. The CDR3 loop reads CSVGVRDYNEQFF. The CDR3 bases are TGCAGCGTTGGGGTGAGGGACTACAATGAGCAGTTCTTC. V and J are TRBV29-1 and TRBJ2-1, with D tentatively TRBD2 (5 bases). CDR3 length equals 13 residues. Looked up from germline, CDR1 is SQVTM and CDR2 is ANQGSEA. The V end was cut by 4 bases, the J end by 3 bases, with 10 bases between.

The CDR3 here is CASSSGTSGVESYNEQFF. As DNA, the CDR3 is TGTGCCAGCAGTTCCGGGACTAGCGGGGTAGAATCCTACAATGAGCAGTTCTTC. The genes are TRBV12-3 or TRBV12-4 and TRBJ2-1; 13 bases are a match to TRBD2. Trimming at V came to 4 bases and at J to 1 base, leaving 7 bases not matched to a gene. The CDR3 consists of 18 residues.

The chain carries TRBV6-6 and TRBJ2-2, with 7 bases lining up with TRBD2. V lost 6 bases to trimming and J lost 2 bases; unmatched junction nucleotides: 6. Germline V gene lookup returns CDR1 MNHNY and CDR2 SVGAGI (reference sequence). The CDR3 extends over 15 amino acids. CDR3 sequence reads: CASRTGTTNTGELFF. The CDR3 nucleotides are TGTGCCAGCAGGACCGGGACTACCAACACCGGGGAGCTGTTTTTT.

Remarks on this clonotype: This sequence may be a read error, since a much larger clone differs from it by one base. The CDR3 nucleotides read TGTACCATCAGTGAGCCAACAATTAAGCCCTACGAGCAGTACTTC. It codes for CTISEPTIKPYEQYF. The chain couples TRBV10-3 to TRBJ2-7; D gene uncertain. This CDR3 is 15 amino acids long. CDR1 is ENHRY, CDR2 SYGVKD, per germline.

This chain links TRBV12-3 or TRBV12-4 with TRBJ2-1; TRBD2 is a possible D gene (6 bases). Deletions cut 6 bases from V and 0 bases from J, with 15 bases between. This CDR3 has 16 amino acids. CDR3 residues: CASRNGDFSSYNEQFF. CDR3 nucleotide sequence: TGTGCCAGCAGAAATGGGGACTTCAGCTCCTACAATGAGCAGTTCTTC.

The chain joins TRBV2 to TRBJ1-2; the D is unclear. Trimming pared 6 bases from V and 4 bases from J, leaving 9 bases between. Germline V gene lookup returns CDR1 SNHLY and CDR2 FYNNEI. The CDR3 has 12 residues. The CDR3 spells CASSYLVYGYTF. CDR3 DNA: TGTGCCAGCAGCTATCTCGTCTATGGCTACACCTTC. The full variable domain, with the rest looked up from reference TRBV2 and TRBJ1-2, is EPEVTQTPSHQVTQMGQEVILRCVPISNHLYFYWYRQILGQKVEFLVSFYNNEISEKSEIFDDQFSVERPDGSNFTLKIRSTKLEDSAMYFCASSYLVYGYTFGSGTRLTVV.

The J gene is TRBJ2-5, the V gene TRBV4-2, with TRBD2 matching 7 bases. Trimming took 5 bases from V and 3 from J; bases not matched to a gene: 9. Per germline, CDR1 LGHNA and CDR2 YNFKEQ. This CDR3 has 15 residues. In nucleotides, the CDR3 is TGTGCCAGCAGCTTCGCGGGAGACGGAAAAGAGACCCAGTACTTC. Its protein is CASSFAGDGKETQYF.

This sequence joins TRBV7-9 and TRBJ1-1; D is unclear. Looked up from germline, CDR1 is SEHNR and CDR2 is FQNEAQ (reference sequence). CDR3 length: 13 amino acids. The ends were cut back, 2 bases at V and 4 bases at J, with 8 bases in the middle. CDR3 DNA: TGTGCCAGCAGCTTAAGATTGGGCACTGAAGCTTTCTTT. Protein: CASSLRLGTEAFF. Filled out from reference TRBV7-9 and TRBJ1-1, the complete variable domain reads DTGVSQNPRHKITKRGQNVTFRCDPISEHNRLYWYRQTLGQGPEFLTYFQNEAQLEKSRLLSDRFSAERPKGSFSTLEIQRTEQGDSAMYLCASSLRLGTEAFFGQGTRLTVV.

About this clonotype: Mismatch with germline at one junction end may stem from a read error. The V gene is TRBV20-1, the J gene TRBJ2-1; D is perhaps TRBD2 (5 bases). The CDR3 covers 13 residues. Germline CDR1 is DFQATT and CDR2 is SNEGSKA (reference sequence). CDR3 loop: CSAEEDSYNGQFF. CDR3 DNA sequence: TGCAGTGCTGAAGAGGACTCCTACAATGGGCAGTTCTTC.

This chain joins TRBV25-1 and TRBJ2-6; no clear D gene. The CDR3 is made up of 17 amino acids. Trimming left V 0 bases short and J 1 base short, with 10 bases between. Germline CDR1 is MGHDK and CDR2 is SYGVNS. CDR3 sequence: CASSEYGLRSGANVLTF. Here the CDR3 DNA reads TGTGCCAGCAGTGAATACGGGTTAAGATCTGGGGCCAACGTCCTGACTTTC.

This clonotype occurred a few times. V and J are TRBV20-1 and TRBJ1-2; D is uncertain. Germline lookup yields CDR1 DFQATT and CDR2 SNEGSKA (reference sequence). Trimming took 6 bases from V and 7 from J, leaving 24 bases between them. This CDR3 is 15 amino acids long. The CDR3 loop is CSAPTNQLTTVGYTF. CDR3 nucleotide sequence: TGCAGTGCCCCGACCAACCAATTAACAACGGTTGGCTACACCTTC.

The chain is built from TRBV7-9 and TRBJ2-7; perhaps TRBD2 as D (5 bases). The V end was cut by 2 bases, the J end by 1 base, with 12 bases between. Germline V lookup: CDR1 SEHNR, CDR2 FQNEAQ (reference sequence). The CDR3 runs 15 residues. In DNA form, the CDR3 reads TGTGCCAGCAGCTTAAGTGACTATACATCCTACGAGCAGTACTTC. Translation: CASSLSDYTSYEQYF.

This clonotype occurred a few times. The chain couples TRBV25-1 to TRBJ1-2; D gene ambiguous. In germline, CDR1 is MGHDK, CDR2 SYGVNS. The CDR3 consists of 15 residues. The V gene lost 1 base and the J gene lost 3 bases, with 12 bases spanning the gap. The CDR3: CASSEFITDYYGYTF. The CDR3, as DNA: TGTGCCAGCAGTGAATTTATAACGGATTACTATGGCTACACCTTC.

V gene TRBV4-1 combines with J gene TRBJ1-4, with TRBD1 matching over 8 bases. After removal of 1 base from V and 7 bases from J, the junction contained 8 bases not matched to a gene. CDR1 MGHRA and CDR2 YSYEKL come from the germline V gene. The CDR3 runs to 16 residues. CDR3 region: CASSQGRTGRGEKLFF. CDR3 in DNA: TGCGCCAGCAGCCAAGGGCGGACAGGGAGGGGTGAAAAACTGTTTTTT.

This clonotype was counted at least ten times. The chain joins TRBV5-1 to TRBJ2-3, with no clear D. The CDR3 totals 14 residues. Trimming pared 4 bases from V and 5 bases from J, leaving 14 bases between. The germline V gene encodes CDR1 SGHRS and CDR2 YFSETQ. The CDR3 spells CASSEGQIGDTQYF. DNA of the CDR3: TGCGCCAGCAGCGAAGGGCAGATTGGAGATACGCAGTATTTT.